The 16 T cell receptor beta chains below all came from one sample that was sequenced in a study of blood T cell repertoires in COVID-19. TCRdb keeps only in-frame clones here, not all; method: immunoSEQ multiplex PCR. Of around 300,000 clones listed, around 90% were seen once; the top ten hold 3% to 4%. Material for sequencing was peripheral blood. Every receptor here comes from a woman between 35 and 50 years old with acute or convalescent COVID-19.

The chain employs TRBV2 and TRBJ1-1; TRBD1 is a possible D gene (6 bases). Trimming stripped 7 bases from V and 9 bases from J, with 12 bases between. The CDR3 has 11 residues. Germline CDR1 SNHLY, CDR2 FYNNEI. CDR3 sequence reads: CASNQDSQAFF. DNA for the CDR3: TGTGCCAGCAACCAGGACAGCCAAGCTTTCTTT.

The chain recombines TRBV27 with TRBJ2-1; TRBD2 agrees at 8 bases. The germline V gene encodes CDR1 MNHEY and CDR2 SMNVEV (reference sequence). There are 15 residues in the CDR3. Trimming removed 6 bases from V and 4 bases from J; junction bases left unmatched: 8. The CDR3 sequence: CASSDAGGLYNEQFF. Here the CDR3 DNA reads TGTGCCAGCAGCGACGCGGGGGGCCTATACAATGAGCAGTTCTTC.

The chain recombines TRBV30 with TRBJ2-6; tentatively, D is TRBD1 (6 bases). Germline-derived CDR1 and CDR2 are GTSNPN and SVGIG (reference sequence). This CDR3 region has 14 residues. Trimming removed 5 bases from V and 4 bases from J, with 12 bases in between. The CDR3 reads CAWDTGSGANVLTF. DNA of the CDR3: TGTGCCTGGGATACAGGGTCGGGGGCCAACGTCCTGACTTTC.

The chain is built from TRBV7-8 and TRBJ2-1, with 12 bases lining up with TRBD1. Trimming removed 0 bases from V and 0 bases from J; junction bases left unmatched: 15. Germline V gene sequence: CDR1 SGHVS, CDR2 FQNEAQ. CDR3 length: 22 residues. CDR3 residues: CASSLARGRGQGAKLSYNEQFF. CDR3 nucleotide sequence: TGTGCCAGCAGCTTAGCGCGCGGAAGGGGACAGGGGGCGAAACTCTCCTACAATGAGCAGTTCTTC.

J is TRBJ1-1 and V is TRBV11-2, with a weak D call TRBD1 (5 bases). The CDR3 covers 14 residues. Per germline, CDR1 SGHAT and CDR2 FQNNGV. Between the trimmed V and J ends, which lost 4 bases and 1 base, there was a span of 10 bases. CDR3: CASSSSDTNTEAFF. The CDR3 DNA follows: TGTGCCAGCAGCTCCTCGGACACGAACACTGAAGCTTTCTTT.

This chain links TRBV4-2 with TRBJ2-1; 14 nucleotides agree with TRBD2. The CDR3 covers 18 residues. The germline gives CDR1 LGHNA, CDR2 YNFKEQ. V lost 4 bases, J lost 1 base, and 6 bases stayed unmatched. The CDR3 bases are TGTGCCAGCAGCCTAGGAGGGACTAGCGGGGGTTCCTACAATGAGCAGTTCTTC. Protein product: CASSLGGTSGGSYNEQFF.

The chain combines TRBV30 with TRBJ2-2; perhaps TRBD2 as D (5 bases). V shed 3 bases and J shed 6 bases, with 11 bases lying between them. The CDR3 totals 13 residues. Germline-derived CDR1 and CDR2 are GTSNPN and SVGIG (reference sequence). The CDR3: CAWSSADPGELFF. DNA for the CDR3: TGTGCCTGGAGCTCAGCGGATCCCGGGGAGCTGTTTTTT.

CDR3 residues: CASSLGQGPNSPLHF. In DNA form, the CDR3 reads TGCGCCAGCAGCCTCGGACAGGGGCCTAATTCACCCCTCCACTTT. The chain employs TRBV5-1 and TRBJ1-6, with 9 bases lining up with TRBD1. V shed 4 bases and J 6 bases; nucleotides not matched to a gene: 5. Germline V gene data show CDR1 as SGHRS and CDR2 as YFSETQ. This CDR3 region has 15 residues.

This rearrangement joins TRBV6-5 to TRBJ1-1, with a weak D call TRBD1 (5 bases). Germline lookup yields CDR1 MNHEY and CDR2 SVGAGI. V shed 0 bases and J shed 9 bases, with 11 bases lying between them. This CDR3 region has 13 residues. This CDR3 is CASSYSMAGQAFF. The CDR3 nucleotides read TGTGCCAGCAGTTACTCGATGGCGGGGCAAGCTTTCTTT.

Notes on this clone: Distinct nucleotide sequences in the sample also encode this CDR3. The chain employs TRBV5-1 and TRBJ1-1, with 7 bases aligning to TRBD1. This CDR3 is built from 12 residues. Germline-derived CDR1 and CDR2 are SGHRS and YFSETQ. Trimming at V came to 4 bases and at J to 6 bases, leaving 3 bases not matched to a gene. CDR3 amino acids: CASSTQGAEAFF. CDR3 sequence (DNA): TGCGCCAGCAGCACCCAGGGGGCTGAAGCTTTCTTT.

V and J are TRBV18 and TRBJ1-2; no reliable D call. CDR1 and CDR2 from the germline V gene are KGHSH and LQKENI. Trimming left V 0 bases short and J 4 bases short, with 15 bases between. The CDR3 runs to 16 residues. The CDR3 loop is CASSPPRVGSAYGYTF. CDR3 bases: TGTGCCAGCTCACCACCGAGGGTGGGCAGCGCCTATGGCTACACCTTC.

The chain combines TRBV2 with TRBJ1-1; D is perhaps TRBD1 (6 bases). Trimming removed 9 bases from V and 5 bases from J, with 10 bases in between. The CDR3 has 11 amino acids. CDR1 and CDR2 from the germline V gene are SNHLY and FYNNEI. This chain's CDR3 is CASIRGTEAFF. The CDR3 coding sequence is TGTGCCAGTATCAGGGGAACTGAAGCTTTCTTT.

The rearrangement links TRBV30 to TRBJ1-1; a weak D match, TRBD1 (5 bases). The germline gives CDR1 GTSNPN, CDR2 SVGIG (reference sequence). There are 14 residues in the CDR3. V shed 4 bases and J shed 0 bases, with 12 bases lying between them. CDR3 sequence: CAWTLGGMNTEAFF. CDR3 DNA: TGTGCCTGGACCCTGGGGGGTATGAACACTGAAGCTTTCTTT.

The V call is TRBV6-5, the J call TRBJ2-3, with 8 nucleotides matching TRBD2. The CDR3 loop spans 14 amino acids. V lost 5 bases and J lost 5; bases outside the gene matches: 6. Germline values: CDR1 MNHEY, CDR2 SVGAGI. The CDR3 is CASSNRGGLDTQYF. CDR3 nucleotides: TGTGCCAGCAGTAACCGGGGGGGCTTAGATACGCAGTATTTT.

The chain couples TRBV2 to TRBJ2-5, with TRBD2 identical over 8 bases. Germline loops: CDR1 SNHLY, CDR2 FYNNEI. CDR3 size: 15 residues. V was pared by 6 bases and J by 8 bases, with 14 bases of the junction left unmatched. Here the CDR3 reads CASSPAGTRRGTQYF. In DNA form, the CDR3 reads TGTGCCAGCAGCCCTGCCGGGACTAGGAGGGGAACCCAGTACTTC.

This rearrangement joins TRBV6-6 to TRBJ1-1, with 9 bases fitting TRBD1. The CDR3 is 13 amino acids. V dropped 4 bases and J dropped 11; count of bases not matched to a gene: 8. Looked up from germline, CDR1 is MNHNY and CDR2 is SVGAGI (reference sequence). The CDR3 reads CASSFIQGAAAFF. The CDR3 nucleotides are TGTGCCAGCAGTTTCATACAGGGGGCGGCGGCTTTCTTT.